The sequence of this TCR beta chain was determined in a study of Ad26.COV2.S vaccination and SARS-CoV-2 variants. Study details: A COV1001 Ad26.COV2.S trial-arm participant provided the sample.

The germline V gene has CDR1 MNHEY and CDR2 SVGAGI. V was pared by 2 bases and J by 0 bases, with 7 bases between. This CDR3 region has 14 residues. Broader study findings: Relative to placebo recipients, vaccine recipients exhibited elevated spike-specific TCR breadth. After vaccination, reports described spike-specific CD8+ and CD4+ T cell responses as showing substantial breadth.

The treatment: 19 received Ad26.COV2.S at low or high dose, single or two shots; about 5 received placebo; per-sample allocation not given. Collection of samples fell on day 63 after the first vaccine or placebo injection. Boston provided a donor who was an adult aged 18-55 years. This clone was observed once. Its antigen is currently unknown. Sequenced by immunoSEQ multiplex PCR; TCRdb stores in-frame clones only, minus some. The table records hundreds of thousands of clones, 89% of them present only once. J is TRBJ1-1 and V is TRBV6-5; D gene unclear. This TCR was recovered from a person between 18 and 60 years old who received the Ad26.COV2.S COVID-19 vaccine or a placebo. The material sequenced was peripheral blood, taken in a trial of Ad26.COV2.S vaccine versus placebo. In nucleotides, the CDR3 is TGTGCCAGCAGTTACGGACGGCTGAACACTGAAGCTTTCTTT. This encodes CASSYGRLNTEAFF.